These 24 T cell receptor beta chains came from one sample sequenced in a study of blood T cell repertoires in COVID-19. Measured with immunoSEQ multiplex PCR; TCRdb has only the in-frame clones, and not every one. The sample holds under 450,000 clones, around 88% seen once. Sequencing was done on a sample of peripheral blood. The receptor set was obtained from a woman aged 45-60 years with COVID-19, enrolled during active disease.

V gene TRBV28 combines with J gene TRBJ1-4, with unresolved D. The V and J ends lost 4 bases and 8 bases respectively, with 20 bases between them. Germline values: CDR1 MDHEN, CDR2 SYDVKM. The CDR3 loop spans 16 amino acids. The CDR3 here is CASSSGGVEVGEKLFF. CDR3 DNA: TGTGCCAGCAGTTCGGGTGGAGTTGAGGTTGGGGAAAAACTGTTTTTT.

The chain combines TRBV9 with TRBJ1-2, with TRBD1 as a possible D gene (5 bases). V was cut by 3 bases and J by 2 bases, with 14 bases left in between. Germline V gene lookup returns CDR1 SGDLS and CDR2 YYNGEE. The CDR3 loop spans 15 amino acids. Written as DNA, the CDR3 is TGTGCCAGCAGCGCCCGGGGGGGTGACAACTATGGCTACACCTTC. This sequence encodes CASSARGGDNYGYTF. The full variable domain, rest sourced from reference TRBV9 and TRBJ1-2, is DSGVTQTPKHLITATGQRVTLRCSPRSGDLSVYWYQQSLDQGLQFLIQYYNGEERAKGNILERFSAQQFPDLHSELNLSSLELGDSALYFCASSARGGDNYGYTFGSGTRLTVV.

This chain links TRBV21-1 with TRBJ1-1. TRBV21-1 is a listed pseudogene. The CDR3 length is 14 residues. The CDR3 DNA sequence: TGTGCCAGCAGTGTAGGGAGGTGTGGAACTGAAGCTTTCTTT. Protein: CASSVGRCGTEAFF.

The chain uses TRBV18 and TRBJ1-1; D is uncertain. Germline lookup yields CDR1 KGHSH and CDR2 LQKENI. V was trimmed by 5 bases and J by 2 bases, leaving 9 bases between them. CDR3 length: 13 amino acids. This CDR3 is CASSAGANTEAFF. The CDR3 coding sequence is TGTGCCAGCTCAGCGGGTGCAAACACTGAAGCTTTCTTT.

The rearrangement uses TRBV2 and TRBJ2-7; the D gene is possibly TRBD1 (6 bases). The CDR3 contains 14 residues. Germline loops: CDR1 SNHLY, CDR2 FYNNEI. Trimming pared 10 bases from V and 3 bases from J, leaving 19 bases between. DNA of the CDR3: TGTGCCACACACATGGACAGAACGAGCTACGAGCAGTACTTC. It encodes CATHMDRTSYEQYF.

The chain recombines TRBV30 with TRBJ2-3; TRBD1 might be the D (6 bases). The germline V gene has CDR1 GTSNPN and CDR2 SVGIG (reference sequence). V was cut by 2 bases and J by 0 bases, with 12 bases left in between. The CDR3 sequence is 15 residues long. CDR3 nucleotides: TGTGCCTGGAGTTCCCGGGACACAAGCACAGATACGCAGTATTTT. Translation gives CAWSSRDTSTDTQYF. Full variable domain (missing parts from reference TRBV30 and TRBJ2-3): SQTIHQWPATLVQPVGSPLSLECTVEGTSNPNLYWYRQAAGRGLQLLFYSVGIGQISSEVPQNLSASRPQDRQFILSSKKLLLSDSGFYLCAWSSRDTSTDTQYFGPGTRLTVL.

J is TRBJ1-5 and V is TRBV30; D may be TRBD1 (5 bases). Trimming took 2 bases from V and 9 from J, leaving 17 bases between them. The germline V gene encodes CDR1 GTSNPN and CDR2 SVGIG (reference sequence). This CDR3 is built from 14 residues. The CDR3 spells CAWSIQVGGGPQHF. CDR3 in DNA: TGTGCCTGGAGTATCCAGGTGGGCGGGGGGCCCCAGCATTTT.

Notes on this clone: Other DNA sequences in the sample encode the same CDR3. The chain recombines TRBV27 with TRBJ2-7, with 7 bases that match TRBD1. CDR1 is MNHEY, CDR2 SMNVEV, per germline (reference sequence). The CDR3 covers 13 residues. J lost 4 bases, V lost 6 bases, and 6 bases had no gene match. The CDR3 sequence: CASSLGTAYEQYF. CDR3 DNA: TGTGCCAGCAGCCTAGGGACAGCTTACGAGCAGTACTTC.

The chain couples TRBV24-1 to TRBJ2-1, with D possibly TRBD1 on 6 matching bases. V was shortened by 3 bases and J by 0 bases, with 11 bases between the two germline ends. The CDR3 has 16 residues. Looked up from germline, CDR1 is KGHDR and CDR2 is SFDVKD. CDR3 protein: CATSDPGASSYNEQFF. The CDR3 bases are TGTGCCACCAGTGATCCAGGGGCTAGCTCCTACAATGAGCAGTTCTTC.

The rearrangement links TRBV7-9 to TRBJ1-3; D unresolved. Trimming shortened V by 3 bases and J by 0 bases, and 6 bases separated the two germline ends. Germline V gene sequence: CDR1 SEHNR, CDR2 FQNEAQ (reference sequence). The CDR3 is 14 residues long. CDR3: CASSFRASGNTIYF. The CDR3 DNA follows: TGTGCCAGCAGCTTTCGAGCCTCTGGAAACACCATATATTTT.

The chain links TRBV7-9 to TRBJ1-6, with 8 bases aligning to TRBD1. V dropped 3 bases and J dropped 7; count of bases not matched to a gene: 5. This CDR3 region has 15 residues. The germline gives CDR1 SEHNR, CDR2 FQNEAQ (reference sequence). The CDR3 nucleotides are TGTGCCAGCAGCTTTAGACAGGGGTCCAATTCACCCCTCCACTTT. Translated: CASSFRQGSNSPLHF.

The chain joins TRBV6-6 to TRBJ1-2; D is possibly TRBD1 (6 bases). Germline CDR1 is MNHNY and CDR2 is SVGAGI (reference sequence). V was shortened by 10 bases and J by 6 bases, with 18 bases between the two germline ends. The CDR3 has 13 amino acids. The CDR3 reads CAIAGGLENGYTF. The DNA of the CDR3 is TGTGCCATTGCCGGGGGGCTGGAAAATGGCTACACCTTC.

This chain connects TRBV6-1 to TRBJ1-5; no clear D gene. CDR1 and CDR2 from the germline V gene are MNHNS and SASEGT. The CDR3 totals 17 residues. Trimming left V 1 base short and J 1 base short, with 14 bases between. The DNA of the CDR3 is TGTGCCAGCAGTGAAGGGTCCGCGACGGGAAGCAATCAGCCCCAGCATTTT. Translated: CASSEGSATGSNQPQHF.

The genes are TRBV12-3 or TRBV12-4 and TRBJ2-7; 13 bases agree with TRBD2. V lost 6 bases, J lost 12 bases, and 8 bases stayed unmatched. The CDR3 has 13 amino acids. The CDR3 loop reads CASSQGLAGHPYF. The DNA for the CDR3 is TGTGCCAGCAGCCAGGGACTAGCGGGGCACCCGTACTTC.

The rearrangement uses TRBV19 and TRBJ2-2; 10 nucleotides align to TRBD1. CDR3 size: 16 residues. With 5 bases clipped from V and 6 bases from J, the junction kept 9 bases outside the gene matches. Germline loops: CDR1 LNHDA, CDR2 SQIVND (reference sequence). The CDR3 region is CASSPGTGVNPGELFF. CDR3 sequence (DNA): TGTGCCAGTAGTCCCGGGACAGGGGTAAATCCCGGGGAGCTGTTTTTT.

This chain links TRBV6-6 with TRBJ2-3; D may be TRBD1 (5 bases). The germline gives CDR1 MNHNY, CDR2 SVGAGI (reference sequence). The CDR3 is 15 residues long. Deletions cut 6 bases from V and 5 bases from J, with 18 bases between. This chain's CDR3 is CASRPDSSRQDTQYF. CDR3 DNA sequence: TGTGCCAGCAGACCAGACAGCTCCCGGCAAGATACGCAGTATTTT.

The genes are TRBV6-5 and TRBJ1-2, with D perhaps matching TRBD1 (5 bases). Trimming stripped 6 bases from V and 2 bases from J, with 10 bases between. This CDR3 comprises 13 residues. Per the germline V gene, CDR1 is MNHEY and CDR2 is SVGAGI. CDR3 bases: TGTGCCAGCAGACGGACAAAAAACTATGGCTACACCTTC. Translation gives CASRRTKNYGYTF.

The chain couples TRBV5-1 to TRBJ2-5; D call uncertain. Trimming pared 5 bases from V and 5 bases from J, leaving 10 bases between. CDR1 SGHRS and CDR2 YFSETQ come from the germline V gene. This CDR3 spans 12 amino acids. The CDR3 is CASSPHGETQYF. The DNA for the CDR3 is TGCGCCAGCAGTCCCCACGGGGAGACCCAGTACTTC.

The rearrangement links TRBV3-1 (or the pseudogene TRBV3-2) to TRBJ1-2; D perhaps matches TRBD1 (5 bases). CDR3 size: 17 residues. Between the trimmed V and J ends, which lost 3 bases and 4 bases, there was a span of 21 bases. Germline V CDR1 and CDR2: LGHDT, YNNKEL (reference sequence). The CDR3 bases are TGTGCCAGCAGCCACCCGACAGCTCTCACAGCGGGCTATGGCTACACCTTC. Translating it yields CASSHPTALTAGYGYTF.

The chain uses TRBV28 and TRBJ2-3; D is possibly TRBD2 (6 bases). Germline values: CDR1 MDHEN, CDR2 SYDVKM. This CDR3 region has 15 residues. Between the trimmed V and J ends, which lost 4 bases and 3 bases, there was a span of 14 bases. The CDR3 DNA is TGTGCCAGCAGTTCCGAGGGACGGGAGACAGATACGCAGTATTTT. Amino acids: CASSSEGRETDTQYF.

The chain employs TRBV19 and TRBJ1-1; the D gene is possibly TRBD1 (5 bases). There are 14 residues in the CDR3. V dropped 6 bases and J dropped 1 base, with 12 bases sitting between them. In germline, CDR1 is LNHDA, CDR2 SQIVND (reference sequence). The DNA for the CDR3 is TGTGCCAGTAGAAGGGCAGGGCGGAACACTGAAGCTTTCTTT. Its protein product is CASRRAGRNTEAFF. Combining the CDR3 with reference TRBV19 and TRBJ1-1 gives the whole variable domain DGGITQSPKYLFRKEGQNVTLSCEQNLNHDAMYWYRQDPGQGLRLIYYSQIVNDFQKGDIAEGYSVSREKKESFPLTVTSAQKNPTAFYLCASRRAGRNTEAFFGQGTRLTVV.

This chain joins TRBV6-5 and TRBJ1-5; 7 bases fit TRBD1. J gave up 4 bases and V 7 bases, and 4 bases lay outside the gene matches. The CDR3 runs to 13 residues. Germline V CDR1 and CDR2: MNHEY, SVGAGI. The CDR3 DNA reads as TGTGCCAGCACCAAACAGGGGAATCAGCCCCAGCATTTT. Residues: CASTKQGNQPQHF.

V gene TRBV19 combines with J gene TRBJ2-3; TRBD1 agrees at 10 bases. Germline-derived CDR1 and CDR2 are LNHDA and SQIVND (reference sequence). CDR3 length: 18 amino acids. After removal of 6 bases from V and 4 bases from J, the junction contained 16 bases not matched to a gene. CDR3 protein: CASRTSSFDRGQADTQYF. In nucleotides, the CDR3 is TGTGCCAGTAGAACCAGTTCTTTCGACAGGGGGCAAGCAGATACGCAGTATTTT.

The chain uses TRBV23-1 and TRBJ2-3; 7 bases fit TRBD1. TRBV23-1 counts as an open reading frame of uncertain function. The CDR3 is 15 amino acids. V lost 3 bases, J lost 5 bases, and 8 bases stayed unmatched. The CDR3 region is CASSHLGQKRDTQYF. CDR3 nucleotide sequence: TGCGCCAGCAGTCACCTGGGACAGAAGAGAGATACGCAGTATTTT.